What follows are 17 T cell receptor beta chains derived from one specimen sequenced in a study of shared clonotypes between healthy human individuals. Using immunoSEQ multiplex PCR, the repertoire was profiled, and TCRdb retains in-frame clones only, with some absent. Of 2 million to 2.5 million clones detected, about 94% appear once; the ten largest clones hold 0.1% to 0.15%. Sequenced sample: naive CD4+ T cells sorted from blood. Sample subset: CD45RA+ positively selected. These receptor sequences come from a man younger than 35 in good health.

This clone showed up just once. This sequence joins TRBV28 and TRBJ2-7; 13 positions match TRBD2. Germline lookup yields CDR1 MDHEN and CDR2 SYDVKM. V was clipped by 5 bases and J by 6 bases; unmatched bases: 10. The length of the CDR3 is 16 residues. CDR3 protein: CASSPNTSGGACEQYF. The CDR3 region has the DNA TGTGCCAGCAGTCCGAACACTAGCGGGGGGGCTTGCGAGCAGTACTTC.

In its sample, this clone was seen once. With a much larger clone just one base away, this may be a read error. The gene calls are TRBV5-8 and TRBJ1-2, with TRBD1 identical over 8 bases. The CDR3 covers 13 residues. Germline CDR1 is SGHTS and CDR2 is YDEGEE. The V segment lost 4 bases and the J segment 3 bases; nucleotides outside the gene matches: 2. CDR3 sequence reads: CASSPDRDYGYTF. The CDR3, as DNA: TGTGCCAGCAGCCCGGACAGGGACTATGGCTACACCTTC.

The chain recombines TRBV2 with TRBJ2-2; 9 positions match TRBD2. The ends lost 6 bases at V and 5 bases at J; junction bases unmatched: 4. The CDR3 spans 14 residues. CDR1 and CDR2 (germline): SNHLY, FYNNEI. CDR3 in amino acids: CASRPTSGTGELFF. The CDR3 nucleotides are TGTGCCAGCAGGCCGACTAGCGGTACCGGGGAGCTGTTTTTT.

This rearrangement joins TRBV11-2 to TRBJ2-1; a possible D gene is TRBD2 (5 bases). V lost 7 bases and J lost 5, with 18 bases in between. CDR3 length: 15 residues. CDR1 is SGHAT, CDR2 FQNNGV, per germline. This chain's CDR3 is CASTFTRLSHNEQFF. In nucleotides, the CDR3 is TGTGCCAGCACCTTCACTAGGTTGTCACACAATGAGCAGTTCTTC.

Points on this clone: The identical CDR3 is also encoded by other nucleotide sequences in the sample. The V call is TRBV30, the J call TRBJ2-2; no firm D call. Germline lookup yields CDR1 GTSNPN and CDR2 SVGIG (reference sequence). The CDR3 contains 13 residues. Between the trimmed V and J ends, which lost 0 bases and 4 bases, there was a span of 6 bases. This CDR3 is CAWSVQITGELFF. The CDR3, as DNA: TGTGCCTGGAGTGTACAGATCACCGGGGAGCTGTTTTTT.

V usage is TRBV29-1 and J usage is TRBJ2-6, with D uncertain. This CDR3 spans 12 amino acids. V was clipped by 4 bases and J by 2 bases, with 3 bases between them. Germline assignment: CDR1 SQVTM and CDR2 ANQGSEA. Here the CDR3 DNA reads TGCAGCGTTGCTACTGGGGCCAACGTCCTGACTTTC. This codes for CSVATGANVLTF. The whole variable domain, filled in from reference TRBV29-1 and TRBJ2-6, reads SAVISQKPSRDICQRGTSLTIQCQVDSQVTMMFWYRQQPGQSLTLIATANQGSEATYESGFVIDKFPISRPNLTFSTLTVSNMSPEDSSIYLCSVATGANVLTFGAGSRLTVL.

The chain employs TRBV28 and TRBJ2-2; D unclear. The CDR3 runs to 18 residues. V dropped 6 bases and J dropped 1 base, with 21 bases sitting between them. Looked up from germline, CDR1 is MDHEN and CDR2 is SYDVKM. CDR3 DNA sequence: TGTGCCAGCAGCCTATTTTGGGGTCAAGACGGGAACACCGGGGAGCTGTTTTTT. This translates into CASSLFWGQDGNTGELFF.

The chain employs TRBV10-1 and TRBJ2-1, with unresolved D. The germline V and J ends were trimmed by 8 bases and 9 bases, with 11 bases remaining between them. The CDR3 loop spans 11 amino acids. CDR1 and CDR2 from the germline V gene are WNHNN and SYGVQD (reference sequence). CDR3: CASQALGEQFF. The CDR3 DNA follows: TGCGCCAGCCAAGCACTGGGTGAGCAGTTCTTC.

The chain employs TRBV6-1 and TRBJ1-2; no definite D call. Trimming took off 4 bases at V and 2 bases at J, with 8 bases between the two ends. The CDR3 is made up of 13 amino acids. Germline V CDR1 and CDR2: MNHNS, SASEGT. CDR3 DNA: TGTGCCAGCAGTGTAGCGACCAACTATGGCTACACCTTC. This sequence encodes CASSVATNYGYTF.

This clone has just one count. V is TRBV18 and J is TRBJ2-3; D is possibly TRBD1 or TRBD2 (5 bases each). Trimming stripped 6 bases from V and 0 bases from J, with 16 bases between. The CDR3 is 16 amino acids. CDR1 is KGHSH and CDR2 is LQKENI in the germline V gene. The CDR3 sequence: CASSPRRQGSTDTQYF. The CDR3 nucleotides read TGTGCCAGCTCGCCCCGGAGGCAGGGAAGCACAGATACGCAGTATTTT.

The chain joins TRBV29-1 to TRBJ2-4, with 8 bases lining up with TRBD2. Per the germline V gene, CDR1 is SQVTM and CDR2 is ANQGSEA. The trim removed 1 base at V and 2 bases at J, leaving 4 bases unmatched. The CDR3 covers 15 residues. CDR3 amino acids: CSVEAGGLTKNIQYF. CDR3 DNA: TGCAGCGTTGAAGCGGGAGGGCTTACCAAAAACATTCAGTACTTC.

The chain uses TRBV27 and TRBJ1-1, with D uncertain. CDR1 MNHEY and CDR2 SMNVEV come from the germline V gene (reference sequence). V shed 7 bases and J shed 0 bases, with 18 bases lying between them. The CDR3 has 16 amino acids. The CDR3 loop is CASTFGPSFMNTEAFF. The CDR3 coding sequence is TGTGCCAGCACTTTCGGACCCTCTTTTATGAACACTGAAGCTTTCTTT.

CDR3 nucleotides: TGTGCCTGGAGAGGGGACAGGGAGGGCCTTAGCTCTGGGGCCAACGTCCTGACTTTC. It yields the protein CAWRGDREGLSSGANVLTF. J is TRBJ2-6 and V is TRBV30; 9 bases are shared with TRBD1. CDR1 is GTSNPN and CDR2 is SVGIG in the germline V gene (reference sequence). This CDR3 has 19 residues. Trimming cost V 3 bases and J 0 bases; bases outside gene matches: 12.

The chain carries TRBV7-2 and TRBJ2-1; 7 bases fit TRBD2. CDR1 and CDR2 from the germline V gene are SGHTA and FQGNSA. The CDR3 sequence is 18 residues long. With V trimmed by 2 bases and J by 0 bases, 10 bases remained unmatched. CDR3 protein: CASSLNGGRETSYNEQFF. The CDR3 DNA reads TGTGCCAGCAGCTTAAACGGGGGGAGGGAAACCTCCTACAATGAGCAGTTCTTC.

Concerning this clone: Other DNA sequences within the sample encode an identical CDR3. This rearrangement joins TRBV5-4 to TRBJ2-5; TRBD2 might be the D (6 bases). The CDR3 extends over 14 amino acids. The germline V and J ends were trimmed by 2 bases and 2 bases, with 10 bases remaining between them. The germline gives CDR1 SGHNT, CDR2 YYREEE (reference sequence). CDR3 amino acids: CASSLGGVQETQYF. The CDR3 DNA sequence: TGTGCCAGCAGCTTAGGAGGGGTACAAGAGACCCAGTACTTC.

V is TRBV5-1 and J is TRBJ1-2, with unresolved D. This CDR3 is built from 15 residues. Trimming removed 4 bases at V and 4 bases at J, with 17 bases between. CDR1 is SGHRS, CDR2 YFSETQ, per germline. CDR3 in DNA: TGCGCCAGCAGCATGGAGGGTCAGCCTATCTATGGCTACACCTTC. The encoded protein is CASSMEGQPIYGYTF.

The CDR3, as DNA: TGTGCCAGCAGCTTAGGAATAGCGGGGAGACACAATGAGCAGTTCTTC. It codes for CASSLGIAGRHNEQFF. This sequence joins TRBV7-3 and TRBJ2-1, with 8 bases matching TRBD2. The CDR3 loop spans 16 amino acids. Germline CDR1 and CDR2: SGHTA and FQGTGA. The V segment lost 2 bases and the J segment 5 bases; nucleotides outside the gene matches: 8.